The 13 T cell receptor beta chains listed next were all sequenced from one sample in a study of CD8 T cells in ankylosing spondylitis. TCRdb independently ran MiXCR on the 5' RACE reads; one entry per CDR3 protein. Found here are roughly 150,000 distinct CDR3 sequences, 25% to 35% of them singletons; the top ten hold 6%. Material: synovial fluid, either unsorted or a sorted T cell fraction (not recorded which). These TCRs come from a male donor with ankylosing spondylitis.

The chain couples TRBV3-1 to TRBJ1-3; D is unresolved. Trimming left V 5 bases short and J 0 bases short, with 11 bases between. Germline V gene sequence: CDR1 LGHDT, CDR2 YNNKEL (reference sequence). The CDR3 extends over 15 amino acids. DNA of the CDR3: TGTGCCAGCAGCGTCGGACGGACCTCTGGAAACACCATATATTTT. Translation: CASSVGRTSGNTIYF.

This chain joins TRBV7-2 and TRBJ2-2, with 8 bases that match TRBD1. Trimming cost V 4 bases and J 4 bases; bases outside gene matches: 2. CDR1 and CDR2 (germline): SGHTA, FQGNSA. The CDR3 runs to 14 residues. CDR3 bases: TGTGCCAGCAGCTCCGGACAGGGCACCGGGGAGCTGTTTTTT. Amino acid sequence: CASSSGQGTGELFF.

There are a few counts of this clonotype. The chain links TRBV12-3 or TRBV12-4 to TRBJ1-2; 9 nucleotides line up with TRBD1. The V gene end was trimmed by 7 bases and the J gene end by 8 bases; junction bases not matched to a gene: 5. The CDR3 consists of 12 residues. The CDR3 reads CASNEDRGGYTF. CDR3 sequence (DNA): TGTGCCAGCAATGAGGACAGGGGCGGCTACACCTTC.

This clonotype was found many times. The chain links TRBV6-4 to TRBJ1-1; D uncertain. Germline V CDR1 and CDR2: MRHNA, SNTAGT. The CDR3 contains 12 residues. The ends were cut back, 11 bases at V and 1 base at J, with 11 bases in the middle. For the CDR3, the DNA is TGTGCCGGCCTAAGACCGAACACTGAAGCTTTCTTT. Protein product: CAGLRPNTEAFF.

This clonotype appeared a single time. The chain employs TRBV6-5 and TRBJ2-2; unclear D gene. Germline assignment: CDR1 MNHEY and CDR2 SVGAGI. Trimming cost V 3 bases and J 13 bases, with 12 bases left between them. The CDR3 runs 12 residues. CDR3 in amino acids: CASSYRDNRLFF. In DNA, the CDR3 is TGTGCCAGCAGTTATAGGGATAACAGGCTGTTTTTT.

The chain uses TRBV20-1 and TRBJ2-7; 7 bases are a match to TRBD1. Germline CDR1 DFQATT, CDR2 SNEGSKA (reference sequence). V lost 3 bases to trimming and J lost 0 bases; unmatched junction nucleotides: 8. The CDR3 has 15 amino acids. The CDR3 nucleotides are TGCAGTGCTAGTCCCGGGACAGTCCACTCCTACGAGCAGTACTTC. Amino acid sequence: CSASPGTVHSYEQYF.

V usage is TRBV12-3 or TRBV12-4 and J usage is TRBJ1-6, with D unresolved. This CDR3 is built from 15 residues. V lost 6 bases, J lost 5 bases, and 14 bases lay in between. The CDR3 nucleotides read TGTGCCAGCAGGGGAGCAGAAACCCATAATTCACCCCTCCACTTT. It codes for CASRGAETHNSPLHF.

The genes are TRBV5-4 and TRBJ1-2; D is unclear. Germline CDR1 SGHNT, CDR2 YYREEE (reference sequence). The CDR3 totals 13 residues. Trimming removed 2 bases at V and 7 bases at J, with 12 bases between. The CDR3, as DNA: TGTGCCAGCAGCTTTGCGCCAGACCCTGGCTACACCTTC. Translation gives CASSFAPDPGYTF.

The chain recombines TRBV20-1 with TRBJ2-3; no definite D call. Looked up from germline, CDR1 is DFQATT and CDR2 is SNEGSKA (reference sequence). V lost 6 bases to trimming and J lost 6 bases, with 13 bases between them. This CDR3 spans 12 amino acids. The DNA for the CDR3 is TGCAGTGCCCTATTGCCCCCGGATACGCAGTATTTT. As protein: CSALLPPDTQYF.

This clonotype was seen a few times. CDR3 region: CASSLGRQGEAFF. As DNA, the CDR3 is TGTGCCAGCAGCTTAGGACGGCAGGGTGAAGCTTTCTTT. The V gene is TRBV7-2, the J gene TRBJ1-1, with D perhaps matching TRBD1 (5 bases). The V gene lost 1 base and the J gene lost 7 bases, with 10 bases spanning the gap. CDR1 SGHTA and CDR2 FQGNSA come from the germline V gene. There are 13 residues in the CDR3.

Only a few counts were recorded for this clonotype. The chain couples TRBV5-1 to TRBJ2-7; D may correspond to TRBD1 or TRBD2 (5 bases each). V lost 4 bases and J 2 bases, leaving 19 bases between the germline ends. Germline values: CDR1 SGHRS, CDR2 YFSETQ. The CDR3 is 16 residues long. The CDR3 bases are TGCGCCAGCAGCAATGTTGGGGGAGAAAACCCCTACGAGCAGTACTTC. Its translation: CASSNVGGENPYEQYF.

The V and J genes are TRBV20-1 and TRBJ2-5, with D possibly matching TRBD2 (5 bases). In germline, CDR1 is DFQATT, CDR2 SNEGSKA (reference sequence). Trimming shortened V by 5 bases and J by 4 bases, and 17 bases separated the two germline ends. The CDR3 loop spans 14 amino acids. The CDR3 nucleotides read TGCAGTGCTTTTGGCCCTCGGGGAGCAGAGACCCAGTACTTC. Amino acids: CSAFGPRGAETQYF.

The rearrangement uses TRBV5-1 and TRBJ1-1, with D perhaps matching TRBD1 (6 bases). Trimming removed 5 bases from V and 1 base from J, with 15 bases in between. Germline CDR1 reads SGHRS; CDR2 reads YFSETQ. The CDR3 extends over 15 amino acids. CDR3 DNA sequence: TGCGCCAGCAGAGGGGGTGGGGGAGAGAACACTGAAGCTTTCTTT. Its protein product is CASRGGGGENTEAFF.